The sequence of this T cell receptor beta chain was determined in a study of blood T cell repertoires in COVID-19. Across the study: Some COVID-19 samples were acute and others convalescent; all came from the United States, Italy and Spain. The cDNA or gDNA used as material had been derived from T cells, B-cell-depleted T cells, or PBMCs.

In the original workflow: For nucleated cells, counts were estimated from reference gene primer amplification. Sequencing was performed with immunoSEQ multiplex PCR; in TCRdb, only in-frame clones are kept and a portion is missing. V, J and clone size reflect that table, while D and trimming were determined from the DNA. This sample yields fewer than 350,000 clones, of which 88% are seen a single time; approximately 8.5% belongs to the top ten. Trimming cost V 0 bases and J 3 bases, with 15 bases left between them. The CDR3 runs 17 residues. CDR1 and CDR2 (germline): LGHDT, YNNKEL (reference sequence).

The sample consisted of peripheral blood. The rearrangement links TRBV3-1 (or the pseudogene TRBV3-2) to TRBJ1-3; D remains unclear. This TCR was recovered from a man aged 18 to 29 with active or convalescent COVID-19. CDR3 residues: CASSQDVAAGGGNTIYF. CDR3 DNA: TGTGCCAGCAGCCAAGACGTGGCAGCGGGAGGTGGAAACACCATATATTTT.